A single sample gave rise to the 21 T cell receptor beta chains below, sequenced in a study of T-cell reconstitution after alpha-beta-depleted transplantation in children. The TCRbeta library incorporated unique molecular identifiers. TCRdb analysed the PCR reads with MiXCR anew, one entry per CDR3 protein. The data contain 240,000 or so distinct CDR3 sequences, about 11% of them seen just once; the ten biggest clones take up around 3%. The sample here was PBMCs from the stem cell graft donor, taken from the stem cell graft. The receptor source for this set is a human donor who donated a stem cell graft to a child with acute lymphoblastic leukemia.

This clonotype came up a few times. This CDR3 is CASSVDRPFYEQYF. CDR3 nucleotide sequence: TGCGCCAGCAGCGTGGACAGGCCCTTCTACGAGCAGTACTTC. The rearrangement uses TRBV5-1 and TRBJ2-7, with 7 bases matching TRBD1. Germline lookup yields CDR1 SGHRS and CDR2 YFSETQ. The CDR3 is made up of 14 amino acids. Germline trimming cut 4 bases from V and 3 bases from J; bases unmatched to any gene: 7.

This clonotype was recorded many times. The chain has TRBV20-1 and TRBJ2-5; 8 nucleotides line up with TRBD1. This CDR3 contains 13 residues. Germline V CDR1 and CDR2: DFQATT, SNEGSKA (reference sequence). V dropped 4 bases and J dropped 5; count of bases not matched to a gene: 6. CDR3 sequence (DNA): TGCAGTGCTACGGTCAGGGGGCGGGAGACCCAGTACTTC. Translation: CSATVRGRETQYF.

In regard to this clonotype: A much larger clonotype is one base distant, so this may be a read error. The V call is TRBV20-1, the J call TRBJ2-7; 7 bases match TRBD2. The CDR3 runs 15 residues. Germline-derived CDR1 and CDR2 are DFQATT and SNEGSKA (reference sequence). CDR3 amino acids: CSARPVGGISYDQYF. The CDR3 DNA sequence: TGCAGTGCTAGACCCGTGGGGGGGATCTCCTACGACCAGTACTTC.

In its sample, this clonotype was seen many times. This chain links TRBV20-1 with TRBJ1-2; 10 bases line up with TRBD1. The V and J ends lost 6 bases and 8 bases, in that order; junction bases with no gene match: 12. This CDR3 has 14 residues. Germline V gene lookup returns CDR1 DFQATT and CDR2 SNEGSKA (reference sequence). CDR3 sequence reads: CSATPDRGLWGYTF. Written as DNA, the CDR3 is TGCAGTGCAACACCTGACAGGGGGCTCTGGGGCTACACCTTC.

This clonotype was counted ten times or more. The chain employs TRBV28 and TRBJ2-3; D is uncertain. Germline assignment: CDR1 MDHEN and CDR2 SYDVKM. The CDR3 covers 11 residues. The V end lost 5 bases, the J end lost 6 bases, and 6 bases lay between the germline ends. In nucleotides, the CDR3 is TGTGCCAGCAGTCCCAGGGATACGCAGTATTTT. Its translation: CASSPRDTQYF.

This clonotype came up many times. The chain is built from TRBV28 and TRBJ2-7; D might be TRBD2 (5 bases). Trimming removed 4 bases from V and 0 bases from J, with 13 bases in between. Per the germline V gene, CDR1 is MDHEN and CDR2 is SYDVKM. The CDR3 has 15 residues. CDR3 loop: CASSSRLGSSYEQYF. CDR3 DNA sequence: TGTGCCAGCAGTTCTCGGTTAGGGAGCTCCTACGAGCAGTACTTC.

This clonotype has a handful of counts. V usage is TRBV3-1 and J usage is TRBJ2-5, with TRBD2 matching over 16 bases. Trimming took 4 bases from V and 5 from J; bases not matched to a gene: 10. CDR1 LGHDT and CDR2 YNNKEL come from the germline V gene (reference sequence). The CDR3 has 18 amino acids. The CDR3 sequence is CASSPYGTSGGASETQYF. The CDR3 nucleotides are TGTGCCAGCAGCCCCTATGGGACTAGCGGGGGGGCTTCGGAGACCCAGTACTTC.

This clonotype showed up many times. V is TRBV9 and J is TRBJ2-3; 8 nucleotides agree with TRBD2. The CDR3 has 16 amino acids. Germline CDR1 is SGDLS and CDR2 is YYNGEE. V lost 0 bases to trimming and J lost 2 bases; unmatched junction nucleotides: 5. Here the CDR3 reads CASSVGVTSDTDTQYF. CDR3 sequence (DNA): TGTGCCAGCAGCGTAGGGGTGACTAGCGACACAGATACGCAGTATTTT.

This clonotype has a count of ten or more. This chain joins TRBV20-1 and TRBJ1-5; 11 bases fit TRBD1. The CDR3 has 14 residues. CDR1 is DFQATT and CDR2 is SNEGSKA in the germline V gene (reference sequence). Trimming at V came to 3 bases and at J to 5 bases, leaving 3 bases not matched to a gene. The CDR3 here is CSARRTGGDQPQHF. The CDR3 nucleotides are TGCAGTGCTAGGAGGACAGGGGGCGATCAGCCCCAGCATTTT.

This clonotype was detected ten times or more. This chain joins TRBV28 and TRBJ2-7; a possible D gene is TRBD1 (6 bases). Germline V gene sequence: CDR1 MDHEN, CDR2 SYDVKM. The CDR3 is 14 residues long. V lost 7 bases, J lost 2 bases, and 15 bases lay in between. The chain's CDR3 is CASNDRSTTYEQYF. The CDR3 DNA follows: TGTGCCAGCAACGACAGGTCCACTACCTACGAGCAGTACTTC. The variable domain in full, with the rest retrieved from reference TRBV28 and TRBJ2-7, is DVKVTQSSRYLVKRTGEKVFLECVQDMDHENMFWYRQDPGLGLRLIYFSYDVKMKEKGDIPEGYSVSREKKERFSLILESASTNQTSMYLCASNDRSTTYEQYFGPGTRLTVT.

This clonotype occurred many times. J is TRBJ1-2 and V is TRBV5-1, with D possibly being TRBD1 (5 bases). V was trimmed by 4 bases and J by 8 bases, leaving 15 bases between them. This CDR3 region has 13 residues. CDR1 is SGHRS, CDR2 YFSETQ, per germline. CDR3 protein: CASSPGTGSGYTF. CDR3 in DNA: TGCGCCAGCAGCCCCGGGACTGGGAGCGGCTACACCTTC. The variable domain in full, completed from reference TRBV5-1 and TRBJ1-2, reads KAGVTQTPRYLIKTRGQQVTLSCSPISGHRSVSWYQQTPGQGLQFLFEYFSETQRNKGNFPGRFSGRQFSNSRSEMNVSTLELGDSALYLCASSPGTGSGYTFGSGTRLTVV.

This clonotype has a handful of counts. The chain links TRBV6-1 to TRBJ2-7; tentatively, D is TRBD1 (6 bases). The V gene lost 6 bases and the J gene lost 1 base, with 16 bases spanning the gap. CDR3 size: 15 residues. Germline values: CDR1 MNHNS, CDR2 SASEGT. CDR3 sequence (DNA): TGTGCCAGCAGCCGACAGGTTGGGTCGTCCTACGAGCAGTACTTC. Its protein is CASSRQVGSSYEQYF.

This clonotype was seen many times. The chain employs TRBV6-6 and TRBJ2-1; TRBD2 might be the D (5 bases). The CDR3 covers 12 residues. Germline V CDR1 and CDR2: MNHNY, SVGAGI (reference sequence). With 5 bases removed from V and 8 bases from J, the gap between germline ends came to 10 bases. In nucleotides, the CDR3 is TGTGCCAGCAGTACCACTAGGCATGAGCAGTTCTTC. This gives the protein CASSTTRHEQFF.

This clonotype was recorded many times. The J gene is TRBJ2-7, the V gene TRBV3-1, with D uncertain. V was shortened by 7 bases and J by 6 bases, with 16 bases between the two germline ends. Germline CDR1 reads LGHDT; CDR2 reads YNNKEL (reference sequence). This CDR3 region has 13 residues. The CDR3 sequence: CASTNHQDAEQYF. The CDR3 bases are TGTGCCAGCACAAATCACCAGGACGCCGAGCAGTACTTC.

This clonotype was counted many times. The rearrangement links TRBV7-3 to TRBJ2-3, with 10 bases that match TRBD2. V lost 5 bases to trimming and J lost 5 bases; unmatched junction nucleotides: 10. This CDR3 has 16 residues. Looked up from germline, CDR1 is SGHTA and CDR2 is FQGTGA. The CDR3 loop is CASSATLAGVVDTQYF. The CDR3 DNA follows: TGTGCCAGCAGCGCGACCCTAGCGGGAGTGGTAGATACGCAGTATTTT. The whole variable domain, filled in from reference TRBV7-3 and TRBJ2-3, reads GAGVSQTPSNKVTEKGKYVELRCDPISGHTALYWYRQSLGQGPEFLIYFQGTGAADDSGLPNDRFFAVRPEGSVSTLKIQRTERGDSAVYLCASSATLAGVVDTQYFGPGTRLTVL.

This clonotype occurred many times. The V gene is TRBV7-2, the J gene TRBJ2-7, with 10 bases matching TRBD1. Trimming took 5 bases from V and 5 from J; bases not matched to a gene: 6. The CDR3 is made up of 14 amino acids. Germline CDR1 and CDR2: SGHTA and FQGNSA. The CDR3 loop is CASSLGQGSDEQYF. CDR3 coding DNA: TGTGCCAGCAGCCTGGGACAGGGGAGCGACGAGCAGTACTTC.

The gene calls are TRBV20-1 and TRBJ2-1; 11 bases align to TRBD2. CDR3 length equals 14 residues. The germline V gene encodes CDR1 DFQATT and CDR2 SNEGSKA (reference sequence). Trimming cost V 4 bases and J 7 bases; bases outside gene matches: 6. The CDR3 coding sequence is TGCAGTGCTATTAGCGGGAGGGTGATGAATGAGCAGTTCTTC. Amino acids: CSAISGRVMNEQFF.

At least ten counts were recorded for this clonotype. J is TRBJ1-6 and V is TRBV28, with a tentative D call TRBD1 (6 bases). V lost 5 bases and J 14 bases, leaving 13 bases between the germline ends. The CDR3 covers 12 residues. CDR1 MDHEN and CDR2 SYDVKM come from the germline V gene. CDR3 region: CASSHRVITLHF. In nucleotides, the CDR3 is TGTGCCAGCAGTCACAGGGTTATCACCCTCCACTTT. Looking up the rest from reference TRBV28 and TRBJ1-6 gives the full variable domain: DVKVTQSSRYLVKRTGEKVFLECVQDMDHENMFWYRQDPGLGLRLIYFSYDVKMKEKGDIPEGYSVSREKKERFSLILESASTNQTSMYLCASSHRVITLHFGNGTRLTVT.

Many counts were recorded for this clonotype. The rearrangement uses TRBV29-1 and TRBJ1-2; weak D call: TRBD1 (6 bases). The CDR3 has 14 residues. V was pared by 1 base and J by 4 bases, with 13 bases between. Germline CDR1 and CDR2: SQVTM and ANQGSEA. CDR3 sequence reads: CSVEATPGVYGYTF. CDR3 DNA: TGCAGCGTTGAAGCTACGCCAGGGGTCTATGGCTACACCTTC.

In its sample, this clonotype was seen many times. The rearrangement links TRBV20-1 to TRBJ2-1, with D uncertain. Germline CDR1 is DFQATT and CDR2 is SNEGSKA (reference sequence). Deletions cut 6 bases from V and 7 bases from J, with 13 bases between. The CDR3 sequence is 12 residues long. CDR3 sequence (DNA): TGCAGTGCCCCCCCGTTGAGGAATGAGCAGTTCTTC. Protein: CSAPPLRNEQFF.

In its sample, this clonotype was seen many times. The chain uses TRBV24-1 and TRBJ2-5; D is perhaps TRBD1 (6 bases). This CDR3 comprises 15 residues. Germline CDR1 KGHDR, CDR2 SFDVKD. Trimming left V 7 bases short and J 5 bases short, with 19 bases between. CDR3 sequence reads: CATSPTGHLGETQYF. CDR3 DNA: TGTGCCACCAGCCCGACGGGACACTTAGGGGAGACCCAGTACTTC.